Following are 27 T cell receptor beta chains from one sample sequenced in a study of T cells in localized non-small cell lung cancer. The protocol was immunoSEQ multiplex PCR, while the TCRdb copy is restricted to in-frame clones and leaves out a portion. The top ten hold more than 14% of the sample, which has around 1,600 clones, less than 35% seen once. The sequences come from normal lung tissue next to the tumor, collected before any cancer treatment. The receptors were gathered from a female donor over 55 with stage II squamous cell lung carcinoma.

The chain carries TRBV6-8 and TRBJ2-2, with a possible D match to TRBD1 (6 bases). V dropped 0 bases and J dropped 6 bases, with 8 bases sitting between them. CDR1 is MNHGY, CDR2 SAAAGT, per germline. This CDR3 region has 14 residues. Here the CDR3 DNA reads TGTGCCAGCAGTTACTCTTCAGGGGCCGGGGAGCTGTTTTTT. It codes for CASSYSSGAGELFF.

This clone was seen a single time. The chain is built from TRBV25-1 and TRBJ1-1; 8 bases fit TRBD1. The CDR3 spans 17 residues. CDR1 is MGHDK and CDR2 is SYGVNS in the germline V gene. With V trimmed by 5 bases and J by 4 bases, 15 bases remained unmatched. CDR3 loop: CASSPTIGGTGGTEAFF. In DNA, the CDR3 is TGTGCCAGCAGTCCTACAATCGGGGGGACAGGCGGCACTGAAGCTTTCTTT.

This clone was observed a few times. The genes are TRBV6-8 and TRBJ1-2; D may be TRBD1 (6 bases). Between the trimmed V and J ends, which lost 6 bases and 4 bases, there was a span of 12 bases. The length of the CDR3 is 13 residues. Germline loops: CDR1 MNHGY, CDR2 SAAAGT. The CDR3 sequence: CASRLTGSYGYTF. CDR3 DNA: TGTGCCAGCAGGCTTACAGGGTCCTATGGCTACACCTTC.

The chain recombines TRBV19 with TRBJ2-1, with 7 bases lining up with TRBD1. After removal of 4 bases from V and 2 bases from J, the junction contained 8 bases not matched to a gene. Germline CDR1 and CDR2: LNHDA and SQIVND (reference sequence). The CDR3 is 16 residues long. CDR3 region: CASSTRPGTAYNEQFF. The CDR3 bases are TGTGCCAGTAGTACCCGTCCGGGGACAGCCTACAATGAGCAGTTCTTC.

By sample fraction, this clone is medium-sized. The gene calls are TRBV9 and TRBJ2-1, with TRBD2 matching over 10 bases. This CDR3 has 16 amino acids. Germline V gives CDR1 SGDLS, CDR2 YYNGEE. Trimming at V came to 4 bases and at J to 5 bases, leaving 9 bases not matched to a gene. This chain's CDR3 is CASSPRPAGGNNEQFF. DNA of the CDR3: TGTGCCAGCAGCCCCCGCCCAGCGGGGGGGAACAATGAGCAGTTCTTC.

This chain uses TRBV6-8 with TRBJ2-2, with 11 bases identical to TRBD2. Germline V gene data show CDR1 as MNHGY and CDR2 as SAAAGT. V lost 6 bases and J lost 3; bases outside the gene matches: 9. The CDR3 sequence is 17 residues long. The CDR3 is CASRDTRTSGYTGELFF. DNA for the CDR3: TGTGCCAGCAGGGATACTCGGACTAGCGGGTACACCGGGGAGCTGTTTTTT.

By sample share, this clone is medium-sized (0.01 to 0.1%). The chain links TRBV11-3 to TRBJ2-6; the D is unclear. The germline CDR1 and CDR2 sequences are SGHNT and YENEEA. V was cut by 3 bases and J by 2 bases, with 8 bases left in between. This CDR3 comprises 15 residues. The CDR3 here is CASSFEPTGANVLTF. The CDR3, as DNA: TGTGCCAGCAGCTTTGAACCCACTGGGGCCAACGTCCTGACTTTC.

The V gene is TRBV15, the J gene TRBJ2-2; TRBD1 matches 7 bases. The length of the CDR3 is 15 residues. J was trimmed by 7 bases and V by 4 bases; bases with no gene match: 9. Germline CDR1 LNHNV, CDR2 YYDKDF (reference sequence). The CDR3 DNA follows: TGTGCCACCAGCATTTCGAGGGGGCGCAACGGGGAGCTGTTTTTT. This translates into CATSISRGRNGELFF.

In this sample, this clone turned up a few times. The rearrangement joins TRBV2 to TRBJ1-4; weak D call: TRBD1 (5 bases). The V and J ends lost 3 bases and 5 bases respectively, with 10 bases between them. CDR1 and CDR2 (germline): SNHLY, FYNNEI. The CDR3 runs to 14 residues. CDR3 in amino acids: CASSDRQGNEKLFF. The CDR3 nucleotides are TGTGCCAGCAGTGACAGGCAGGGCAATGAAAAACTGTTTTTT. Using reference TRBV2 and TRBJ1-4 for the parts outside the CDR3, the full variable domain is EPEVTQTPSHQVTQMGQEVILRCVPISNHLYFYWYRQILGQKVEFLVSFYNNEISEKSEIFDDQFSVERPDGSNFTLKIRSTKLEDSAMYFCASSDRQGNEKLFFGSGTQLSVL.

The CDR3 spells CASSVVGDSFYGYTF. The DNA of the CDR3 is TGTGCCAGCAGCGTAGTTGGGGACAGCTTCTATGGCTACACCTTC. This chain connects TRBV9 to TRBJ1-2; 7 bases are a match to TRBD1. Looked up from germline, CDR1 is SGDLS and CDR2 is YYNGEE. With V trimmed by 0 bases and J by 4 bases, 6 bases remained unmatched. CDR3 length: 15 amino acids.

The chain is built from TRBV6-8 and TRBJ1-2, with 9 bases matching TRBD1. Per the germline V gene, CDR1 is MNHGY and CDR2 is SAAAGT. J lost 3 bases, V lost 6 bases, and 2 bases had no gene match. The CDR3 is made up of 13 amino acids. The CDR3 protein is CASRRDRDYGYTF. The CDR3 nucleotides read TGTGCCAGCAGGAGGGACAGGGACTATGGCTACACCTTC.

The rearrangement joins TRBV18 to TRBJ2-6; D possibly corresponds to TRBD1 (6 bases). CDR3 length: 15 amino acids. V lost 6 bases, J lost 0 bases, and 9 bases lay in between. Germline V gene data show CDR1 as KGHSH and CDR2 as LQKENI. As DNA, the CDR3 is TGTGCCAGCTCTCAGGGGATCTCTGGGGCCAACGTCCTGACTTTC. Protein sequence: CASSQGISGANVLTF.

The gene calls are TRBV19 and TRBJ2-1, with a tentative D call TRBD1 (6 bases). V lost 5 bases to trimming and J lost 14 bases, with 13 bases between them. The CDR3 totals 11 residues. Germline lookup yields CDR1 LNHDA and CDR2 SQIVND (reference sequence). In nucleotides, the CDR3 is TGTGCCAGTAGTCCCGGGACAAGGGAGTTCTTC. Residues: CASSPGTREFF.

The rearrangement links TRBV18 to TRBJ2-3; 7 nucleotides align to TRBD1. V shed 5 bases and J 1 base; nucleotides not matched to a gene: 12. Germline V gives CDR1 KGHSH, CDR2 LQKENI. This CDR3 spans 17 amino acids. In DNA, the CDR3 is TGTGCCAGCTCATCGGCCTACGGGACAGTCGGCACAGATACGCAGTATTTT. Protein product: CASSSAYGTVGTDTQYF. Full variable domain (rest looked up from reference TRBV18 and TRBJ2-3): NAGVMQNPRHLVRRRGQEARLRCSPMKGHSHVYWYRQLPEEGLKFMVYLQKENIIDESGMPKERFSAEFPKEGPSILRIQQVVRGDSAAYFCASSSAYGTVGTDTQYFGPGTRLTVL.

J is TRBJ2-7 and V is TRBV10-2, with TRBD2 matching 7 bases. This CDR3 spans 14 amino acids. Germline-derived CDR1 and CDR2 are WSHSY and SAAADI. With V trimmed by 5 bases and J by 4 bases, 8 bases remained unmatched. The CDR3 DNA reads TGCGCCAGCAGTAGGACTGGGGGAGGGTACGAGCAGTACTTC. Its translation is CASSRTGGGYEQYF.

CDR3 region: CASSSSGGTAETQYF. The CDR3 DNA sequence: TGTGCCAGCAGCTCATCTGGGGGGACAGCAGAGACCCAGTACTTC. The chain carries TRBV28 and TRBJ2-5; perhaps TRBD1 as D (7 bases). Trimming removed 6 bases at V and 4 bases at J, with 18 bases between. The V gene's germline CDR1 is MDHEN and CDR2 SYDVKM. There are 15 residues in the CDR3.

This clone was observed a single time. V and J are TRBV25-1 and TRBJ2-2; D is unresolved. Trimming stripped 8 bases from V and 0 bases from J, with 13 bases between. The CDR3 loop spans 15 amino acids. Germline loops: CDR1 MGHDK, CDR2 SYGVNS. The CDR3 reads CASARRQPNTGELFF. DNA for the CDR3: TGTGCCAGCGCGAGAAGGCAGCCGAACACCGGGGAGCTGTTTTTT.

The chain recombines TRBV6-7 with TRBJ2-1, with D unresolved. TRBV6-7 is an open reading frame whose function is uncertain. Trimming cost V 5 bases and J 5 bases, with 7 bases left between them. This CDR3 contains 12 residues. In nucleotides, the CDR3 is TGTGCCAGCAGTGGGGTCGACAATGAGCAGTTCTTC. As protein: CASSGVDNEQFF.

V gene TRBV9 combines with J gene TRBJ1-6; the D gene is possibly TRBD1 (5 bases). Germline V gene lookup returns CDR1 SGDLS and CDR2 YYNGEE. V lost 3 bases and J 5 bases, leaving 12 bases between the germline ends. This CDR3 spans 15 amino acids. The CDR3 region has the DNA TGTGCCAGCAGCGGCTCAACAGGCAATAATTCACCCCTCCACTTT. This sequence encodes CASSGSTGNNSPLHF.

This clone was detected a few times. J is TRBJ1-6 and V is TRBV5-1, with 9 bases lining up with TRBD1. Germline V gives CDR1 SGHRS, CDR2 YFSETQ. J gave up 10 bases and V 0 bases, and 2 bases lay outside the gene matches. CDR3 length: 14 residues. The CDR3 DNA is TGCGCCAGCAGCTTGGTGACAGGGGGGTCACCCCTCCACTTT. Its protein product is CASSLVTGGSPLHF.

The gene calls are TRBV7-6 and TRBJ1-1; the D is unclear. CDR3 length: 14 amino acids. V was clipped by 3 bases and J by 1 base, with 9 bases between them. Germline V gene sequence: CDR1 SGHVS, CDR2 FNYEAQ. The CDR3 DNA is TGTGCCAGCAGCTTGAGGACTGGGAACACTGAAGCTTTCTTT. This translates into CASSLRTGNTEAFF.

The chain carries TRBV11-3 and TRBJ1-1; 7 positions match TRBD1. V gave up 3 bases and J gave up 0 bases; unmatched junction bases: 4. This CDR3 region has 15 residues. The germline V gene encodes CDR1 SGHNT and CDR2 YENEEA. CDR3 protein: CASSLGQLMNTEAFF. The CDR3 DNA reads TGTGCCAGCAGCTTGGGACAGTTGATGAACACTGAAGCTTTCTTT. The complete variable domain, with remaining parts taken from reference TRBV11-3 and TRBJ1-1, reads EAGVVQSPRYKIIEKKQPVAFWCNPISGHNTLYWYLQNLGQGPELLIRYENEEAVDDSQLPKDRFSAERLKGVDSTLKIQPAELGDSAVYLCASSLGQLMNTEAFFGQGTRLTVV.

The rearrangement uses TRBV19 and TRBJ1-3; TRBD1 agrees at 7 bases. Germline values: CDR1 LNHDA, CDR2 SQIVND (reference sequence). CDR3 length equals 16 residues. Trimming at V came to 1 base and at J to 0 bases, leaving 3 bases not matched to a gene. DNA of the CDR3: TGTGCCAGTAGTATAGGACAGGGCCACTCTGGAAACACCATATATTTT. This translates into CASSIGQGHSGNTIYF.

This clone was recorded a few times. This chain uses TRBV1 with TRBJ1-2; TRBD1, the table's D call, lacks a check against the DNA. TRBV1 has pseudogene status. The CDR3 totals 15 residues. In nucleotides, the CDR3 is TGCGCCAGCAGCCAAGGGGCGGAGGGGGCCTATGGCTACACCTTC. The encoded protein is CASSQGAEGAYGYTF.

The chain combines TRBV12-5 with TRBJ1-6; D not resolved. CDR1 and CDR2 (germline): LGHNT, FRNRAP. The CDR3 spans 14 residues. The ends were cut back, 1 base at V and 11 bases at J, with 12 bases in the middle. This CDR3 reads CASGLDTLGAPLHF. The CDR3 DNA sequence: TGTGCTAGTGGTTTGGATACGCTCGGGGCACCCCTCCACTTT.

The CDR3 coding sequence is TGTGCCAGCAGGATAGAGCAAATGAACACTGAAGCTTTCTTT. It codes for CASRIEQMNTEAFF. V and J are TRBV7-6 and TRBJ1-1; no definite D call. V dropped 6 bases and J dropped 0 bases, with 11 bases sitting between them. The CDR3 consists of 14 residues. Germline loops: CDR1 SGHVS, CDR2 FNYEAQ.

This chain connects TRBV19 to TRBJ2-7; 7 bases agree with TRBD1. V trimming: 3 bases; J trimming: 6 bases; junction bases outside the gene matches: 8. Per germline, CDR1 LNHDA and CDR2 SQIVND (reference sequence). CDR3 length equals 14 residues. CDR3 DNA: TGTGCCAGTAGTATGGGGGACAGCGTGCGCGAGCAGTACTTC. It codes for CASSMGDSVREQYF. The full variable domain, completed using reference TRBV19 and TRBJ2-7, is DGGITQSPKYLFRKEGQNVTLSCEQNLNHDAMYWYRQDPGQGLRLIYYSQIVNDFQKGDIAEGYSVSREKKESFPLTVTSAQKNPTAFYLCASSMGDSVREQYFGPGTRLTVT.